These T cell receptor beta chains were read from a single sample in a study of T cell repertoires in cytomegalovirus infection. TCRdb fed the reads into MiXCR, producing one record per CDR3 protein. The sample has some 130,000 distinct CDR3 sequences, approximately 9.2% seen once. Specimen: PBMCs. The receptors were gathered from a human donor in good health (CMV status not recorded). Some clones in this sample may be carry-over from other donors' samples. The CDR3 runs from the conserved cysteine through the conserved F or W. A D gene is named only where the DNA matches it firmly. Expanded clones are given a class, and other clones once, few, many or no size at all.

CDR3nt: TGTGCCAGCAGCTTAGGACAGGGGCGAGCTTTCTTT
CDR3aa: CASSLGQGRAFF
j_gene: TRBJ1-1
v_gene: TRBV7-8
abundance: many
d_gene: TRBD1

CDR3nt: TGTGCCAGCAGTTTATCTCAAGCGGCTGAAGCTTTCTTT
CDR3aa: CASSLSQAAEAFF
j_gene: TRBJ1-1
v_gene: TRBV27
abundance: many
d_gene: NA

CDR3nt: TGTGCCAGCAGCCTTAGACAGCCGAACCAAGAGACCCAGTACTTC
CDR3aa: CASSLRQPNQETQYF
j_gene: TRBJ2-5
v_gene: TRBV5-5
abundance: many
d_gene: NA

CDR3nt: TGTGCCAGCAGTACCTCTAGGGGCTCCTACAATGAGCAGTTCTTC
CDR3aa: CASSTSRGSYNEQFF
j_gene: TRBJ2-1
v_gene: TRBV6-5
abundance: hyperexpanded
d_gene: NA

CDR3nt: TGTGCCAGCAGCTTAGACAGGCTGGGCTACACCTTC
CDR3aa: CASSLDRLGYTF
j_gene: TRBJ1-2
v_gene: TRBV7-2
abundance: many
d_gene: NA

CDR3nt: TGTGCCAGCAGACTCGGACAGGCCTACAATGAGCAGTTCTTC
CDR3aa: CASRLGQAYNEQFF
j_gene: TRBJ2-1
v_gene: TRBV28
abundance: NA
d_gene: TRBD1

CDR3nt: TGTGCCAGCAGTTCGTGGGGGGGGCTTGGTGAGCAGTACTTC
CDR3aa: CASSSWGGLGEQYF
j_gene: TRBJ2-7
v_gene: TRBV7-2
abundance: many
d_gene: NA

CDR3nt: TGTGCCAGCAGCACAGGGACAGCGAAAAATTCACCCCTCCACTTT
CDR3aa: CASSTGTAKNSPLHF
j_gene: TRBJ1-6
v_gene: TRBV6-6
abundance: NA
d_gene: TRBD1

CDR3nt: TGTGCCTGGAGTACAGGGGGCACTGAAGCTTTCTTT
CDR3aa: CAWSTGGTEAFF
j_gene: TRBJ1-1
v_gene: TRBV30
abundance: few
d_gene: TRBD1

CDR3nt: TGCGCCAGCCGGGACAGGGACACTGAAGCTTTCTTT
CDR3aa: CASRDRDTEAFF
j_gene: TRBJ1-1
v_gene: TRBV5-1
abundance: many
d_gene: TRBD1

CDR3nt: TGTGCCAGCAGCCAAGGACCGGAGGGCTCCTTAGGTGGCTACACCTTC
CDR3aa: CASSQGPEGSLGGYTF
j_gene: TRBJ1-2
v_gene: TRBV14
abundance: many
d_gene: NA

CDR3nt: TGCAGCGTTGAAGATCTGACAGGGGACTCCTTC
CDR3aa: CSVEDLTGDSF
j_gene: TRBJ1-2
v_gene: TRBV29-1
abundance: many
d_gene: TRBD1

CDR3nt: TGTGCCAGCATCAATGGGGGCAGGGGCACTGAAGCTTTCTTT
CDR3aa: CASINGGRGTEAFF
j_gene: TRBJ1-1
v_gene: TRBV28
abundance: NA
d_gene: NA

CDR3nt: TGTGCCAGCAGCTTAGAAGGGGCAGGGTTAAACTATGGCTACACCTTC
CDR3aa: CASSLEGAGLNYGYTF
j_gene: TRBJ1-2
v_gene: TRBV11-2
abundance: many
d_gene: NA

CDR3nt: TGTGCCACCACTGGACAGGGGGCGGCCGCCTACGAGCAGTACTTC
CDR3aa: CATTGQGAAAYEQYF
j_gene: TRBJ2-7
v_gene: TRBV10-3
abundance: many
d_gene: TRBD1

CDR3nt: TGCAGCGCCTCGGTAGAGACCCAGTACTTC
CDR3aa: CSASVETQYF
j_gene: TRBJ2-5
v_gene: TRBV29-1
abundance: NA
d_gene: NA

CDR3nt: TGTGCCTCTCTCAACGGACAGACTCCGAACACCGGGGAGCTGTTTTTT
CDR3aa: CASLNGQTPNTGELFF
j_gene: TRBJ2-2
v_gene: TRBV5-6
abundance: many
d_gene: NA

CDR3nt: TGTGCCAGCAGCGGATTCCGACAGGAAGCTTTCTTT
CDR3aa: CASSGFRQEAFF
j_gene: TRBJ1-1
v_gene: TRBV6-5
abundance: NA
d_gene: NA

CDR3nt: TGTGCCAGCAGCCAAGATCTTGCGGGGGGGAGGGATGAGCAGTTCTTC
CDR3aa: CASSQDLAGGRDEQFF
j_gene: TRBJ2-1
v_gene: TRBV3-1
abundance: many
d_gene: TRBD2

CDR3nt: TGCAGTGCTAGAGATCTCGGCGGAATGAACACCGGGGAGCTGTTTTTT
CDR3aa: CSARDLGGMNTGELFF
j_gene: TRBJ2-2
v_gene: TRBV20-1
abundance: many
d_gene: NA

CDR3nt: TGTGCCAGCAGCTTAGAAGAAACCGGAGATACGCAGTATTTT
CDR3aa: CASSLEETGDTQYF
j_gene: TRBJ2-3
v_gene: TRBV13
abundance: few
d_gene: NA

CDR3nt: TGTGCCAGCAGCTCCTCCAGGGGCACAGGAGGTTCACCCCTCCACTTT
CDR3aa: CASSSSRGTGGSPLHF
j_gene: TRBJ1-6
v_gene: TRBV7-9
abundance: many
d_gene: NA

CDR3nt: TGTGCCAGCAGCCGGACAGGGCTGGGGGGAAACACCATATATTTT
CDR3aa: CASSRTGLGGNTIYF
j_gene: TRBJ1-3
v_gene: TRBV12-3/TRBV12-4
abundance: many
d_gene: TRBD1

CDR3nt: TGTGCCAGCAGCTTAGCGGGAACAGTCCATGGCTACACCTTC
CDR3aa: CASSLAGTVHGYTF
j_gene: TRBJ1-2
v_gene: TRBV7-2
abundance: many
d_gene: NA

CDR3nt: TGCAGTGCATCATACTACAGGAGCCCAGATACGCAGTATTTT
CDR3aa: CSASYYRSPDTQYF
j_gene: TRBJ2-3
v_gene: TRBV20-1
abundance: few
d_gene: NA

CDR3nt: TGCGCCAGCAGCCCGGTCACATACAATGAGCAGTTCTTC
CDR3aa: CASSPVTYNEQFF
j_gene: TRBJ2-1
v_gene: TRBV5-1
abundance: once
d_gene: NA

CDR3nt: TGTGCCAGCAGCCAGGGACAGGGGGCCTACGAGCAGTACTTC
CDR3aa: CASSQGQGAYEQYF
j_gene: TRBJ2-7
v_gene: TRBV7-9
abundance: many
d_gene: TRBD1

CDR3nt: TGTGCCAGCAGTCACGGGGGGACGGGGAATGAAAAACTGTTTTTT
CDR3aa: CASSHGGTGNEKLFF
j_gene: TRBJ1-4
v_gene: TRBV2
abundance: NA
d_gene: NA

CDR3nt: TGTGCCAGCAGTTTGTGGGGGCAGCCCCAGCATTTT
CDR3aa: CASSLWGQPQHF
j_gene: TRBJ1-5
v_gene: TRBV12-3/TRBV12-4
abundance: many
d_gene: NA